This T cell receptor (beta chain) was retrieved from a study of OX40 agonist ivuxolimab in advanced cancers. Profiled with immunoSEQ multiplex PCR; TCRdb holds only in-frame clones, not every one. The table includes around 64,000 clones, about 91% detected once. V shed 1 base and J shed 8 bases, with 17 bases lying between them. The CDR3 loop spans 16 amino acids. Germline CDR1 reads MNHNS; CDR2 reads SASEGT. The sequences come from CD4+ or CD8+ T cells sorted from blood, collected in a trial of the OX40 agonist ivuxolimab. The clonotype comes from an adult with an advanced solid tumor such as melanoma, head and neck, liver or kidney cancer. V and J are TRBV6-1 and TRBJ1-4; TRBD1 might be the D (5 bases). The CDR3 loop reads CASSEVIGHIYEKLFF. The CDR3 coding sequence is TGTGCCAGCAGTGAAGTAATAGGACATATTTACGAAAAACTGTTTTTT.